The TCR beta chain under discussion was sequenced for a study of T-cell reconstitution after alpha-beta-depleted transplantation in children. Study-level findings and limits: At the one-year point after transplant, T-cell counts and TCRbeta diversity were found to come mostly from T cells that had been newly produced. Reportedly, roughly two months post-transplant, alpha-beta T cells arose from several hundred expanded graft clones. After transplant, high TCRbeta diversity at day 60 in some patients arose from surviving recipient T cells and thymic progenitors.

This clonotype was found many times. Its antigen is unknown. Unique molecular identifiers were built into the TCRbeta library. TCRdb re-called the PCR reads through MiXCR, storing one row per CDR3 protein. Here the sample spans 250,000 or so distinct CDR3 sequences, around 7.8% being singletons. Germline V gene lookup returns CDR1 SGHTA and CDR2 FQGNSA. This CDR3 has 14 residues. Trimming removed 4 bases from V and 6 bases from J; junction bases left unmatched: 6. Sequenced material: PBMCs, mostly from graft donor cells, taken 180 days after TCRalphabeta/CD19-depleted stem cell transplant. The receptor was isolated from a male patient aged 10-17 years who had a stem cell transplant for acute lymphoblastic leukemia, so the T cells may come from the graft donor. This chain links TRBV7-2 with TRBJ2-7, with 10 bases matching TRBD2. The CDR3 reads CASSSTGLATEQYF. The CDR3 nucleotides are TGTGCCAGCAGCTCAACGGGACTAGCGACCGAGCAGTACTTC.